A selection of T cell receptor beta chains follows, all from one sample in a study of OX40 agonist ivuxolimab in advanced cancers. The method was immunoSEQ multiplex PCR; TCRdb's version includes in-frame clones alone and lacks a portion of them. Here the sample spans roughly 140,000 clones, around 94% being singletons. Source: CD4+ or CD8+ T cells sorted from blood, taken in a trial of the OX40 agonist ivuxolimab. The receptor set was obtained from an adult with an advanced solid tumor such as melanoma, head and neck, liver or kidney cancer. CDR3s include the opening cysteine and the closing phenylalanine or tryptophan. D genes are given only for firm matches. The size field is filled for only some rows; it gives once, few, many or a size class.

j_call: TRBJ2-5
d_call: -
clone_size: -
v_call: TRBV5-1
cdr3_aa: CASSSDSVGAQYF
cdr3_nt: TGCGCCAGCAGCTCGGACTCTGTGGGGGCCCAGTACTTC

j_call: TRBJ1-5
d_call: TRBD1
clone_size: -
v_call: TRBV18
cdr3_aa: CASSLRQGEGNQPQHF
cdr3_nt: TGTGCCAGCTCACTCCGACAGGGCGAGGGGAATCAGCCCCAGCATTTT

j_call: TRBJ2-7
d_call: -
clone_size: -
v_call: TRBV10-1
cdr3_aa: CASSDPGYEQYF
cdr3_nt: TGCGCCAGCAGTGACCCCGGCTACGAGCAGTACTTC

j_call: TRBJ2-2
d_call: -
clone_size: -
v_call: TRBV5-1
cdr3_aa: CASSLGGTRAGELFF
cdr3_nt: TGCGCCAGCAGCTTGGGGGGGACCAGGGCCGGGGAGCTGTTTTTT

j_call: TRBJ1-1
d_call: -
clone_size: -
v_call: TRBV19
cdr3_aa: CASRSIASNTEAFF
cdr3_nt: TGTGCCAGTAGAAGCATCGCGTCGAACACTGAAGCTTTCTTT

j_call: TRBJ2-7
d_call: TRBD2
clone_size: -
v_call: TRBV9
cdr3_aa: CASSTGLAGATSYEQYF
cdr3_nt: TGTGCCAGCAGCACGGGACTAGCGGGAGCTACATCCTACGAGCAGTACTTC

j_call: TRBJ2-3
d_call: -
clone_size: once
v_call: TRBV2
cdr3_aa: CASSELGGVKTDTQYF
cdr3_nt: TGTGCCAGCAGTGAATTGGGGGGTGTAAAAACAGATACGCAGTATTTT

j_call: TRBJ1-1
d_call: -
clone_size: -
v_call: TRBV4-1
cdr3_aa: CASSQEPPGTGAFF
cdr3_nt: TGCGCCAGCAGCCAAGAACCCCCGGGGACGGGAGCTTTCTTT

j_call: TRBJ2-6
d_call: -
clone_size: -
v_call: TRBV5-1
cdr3_aa: CASSLGVSVPGANVLTF
cdr3_nt: TGCGCCAGCAGCTTGGGGGTTTCGGTCCCCGGGGCCAACGTCCTGACTTTC

j_call: TRBJ1-5
d_call: -
clone_size: -
v_call: TRBV27
cdr3_aa: CASSLHVLDRTQHF
cdr3_nt: TGTGCCAGCAGTTTACACGTCCTCGATCGGACCCAGCATTTT

j_call: TRBJ2-3
d_call: TRBD1
clone_size: -
v_call: TRBV6-1
cdr3_aa: CASSVRDSISTDTQYF
cdr3_nt: TGTGCCAGCAGTGTTCGGGACAGCATAAGCACAGATACGCAGTATTTT

j_call: TRBJ2-2
d_call: TRBD2
clone_size: -
v_call: TRBV6-1
cdr3_aa: CASSVSGTSTGELFF
cdr3_nt: TGTGCCAGCAGTGTTAGCGGGACAAGTACCGGGGAGCTGTTTTTT

j_call: TRBJ2-5
d_call: -
clone_size: -
v_call: TRBV7-2
cdr3_aa: CASSLAHNASQETQYF
cdr3_nt: TGTGCCAGCAGCTTAGCCCACAACGCCAGCCAAGAGACCCAGTACTTC

j_call: TRBJ1-4
d_call: TRBD1
clone_size: -
v_call: TRBV2
cdr3_aa: CASSEFVQGGGKREKLFF
cdr3_nt: TGTGCCAGCAGTGAATTTGTACAGGGGGGTGGAAAACGTGAAAAACTGTTTTTT

j_call: TRBJ2-3
d_call: TRBD2
clone_size: -
v_call: TRBV19
cdr3_aa: CASRPRGGSRVDTQYF
cdr3_nt: TGTGCCAGTAGGCCCCGGGGAGGGAGTAGGGTAGATACGCAGTATTTT

j_call: TRBJ2-3
d_call: -
clone_size: -
v_call: TRBV15
cdr3_aa: CATSRDTDTQYF
cdr3_nt: TGTGCCACCAGCAGAGACACAGATACGCAGTATTTT

j_call: TRBJ1-3
d_call: -
clone_size: few
v_call: TRBV15
cdr3_aa: CATSRDPGAGNTIYF
cdr3_nt: TGTGCCACCAGCAGAGATCCGGGGGCTGGAAACACCATATATTTT

j_call: TRBJ1-4
d_call: -
clone_size: -
v_call: TRBV4-2
cdr3_aa: CASSQVLSESTNEKLFF
cdr3_nt: TGTGCCAGCAGCCAGGTGCTGAGTGAGTCAACTAATGAAAAACTGTTTTTT

j_call: TRBJ1-2
d_call: -
clone_size: -
v_call: TRBV7-2
cdr3_aa: CASSPRFDNYGYTF
cdr3_nt: TGTGCCAGCAGCCCCCGTTTTGATAACTATGGCTACACCTTC

j_call: TRBJ1-1
d_call: -
clone_size: -
v_call: TRBV4-2
cdr3_aa: CASSQGYTEAFF
cdr3_nt: TGTGCCAGCAGCCAAGGGTATACTGAAGCTTTCTTT

j_call: TRBJ2-3
d_call: -
clone_size: -
v_call: TRBV9
cdr3_aa: CASSVGGGKGTDTQYF
cdr3_nt: TGTGCCAGCAGCGTAGGCGGCGGGAAGGGCACAGATACGCAGTATTTT

j_call: TRBJ2-7
d_call: -
clone_size: -
v_call: TRBV7-2
cdr3_aa: CASSLLRQAYEQYF
cdr3_nt: TGTGCCAGCAGCTTACTCCGCCAGGCCTACGAGCAGTACTTC

j_call: TRBJ2-7
d_call: -
clone_size: -
v_call: TRBV5-5
cdr3_aa: CASSTSRNYEQYF
cdr3_nt: TGTGCCAGCAGCACTAGCCGCAACTACGAGCAGTACTTC

j_call: TRBJ2-7
d_call: -
clone_size: once
v_call: TRBV5-1
cdr3_aa: CASSTEVANYEQYF
cdr3_nt: TGCGCCAGCAGCACCGAAGTTGCCAACTACGAGCAGTACTTC

j_call: TRBJ2-7
d_call: -
clone_size: -
v_call: TRBV7-9
cdr3_aa: CASNGDSFPYEQYF
cdr3_nt: TGTGCCAGCAACGGCGACAGCTTTCCCTACGAGCAGTACTTC